The T cell receptor beta chain under discussion was sequenced for a study of blood T cell repertoires in COVID-19. The CDR3 extends over 14 amino acids. Germline V lookup: CDR1 SGDLS, CDR2 YYNGEE. V lost 0 bases and J lost 7, with 11 bases in between. Produced via immunoSEQ multiplex PCR; TCRdb's table is partial and in-frame only. The sample shows 130,000 to 150,000 clones, approximately 88% of them seen only once. Input material: peripheral blood. This receptor was obtained from a man between 65 and 85 years old with acute or convalescent COVID-19. This chain connects TRBV9 to TRBJ2-1; D is uncertain. This CDR3 reads CASSVEGGVNEQFF. CDR3 nucleotides: TGTGCCAGCAGCGTAGAAGGTGGAGTGAATGAGCAGTTCTTC.